The source of this T cell receptor beta chain is a study of radiation and T cells in renal cell carcinoma. Time point described: baseline pretreatment blood. The treatment denotes: 15 Gy SBRT to primary tumor, nephrectomy 4 weeks later. The tumor was a clear cell renal cell carcinoma. Assay used: immunoSEQ multiplex PCR; TCRdb lists only in-frame clones, some missing. In the table there are about 130,000 clones, roughly 88% of which are singletons. The germline gives CDR1 SEHNR, CDR2 FQNEAQ (reference sequence). CDR3 length: 16 residues. Trimming left V 3 bases short and J 0 bases short, with 14 bases between.

This TCR derives from a woman aged 50 to 60 with renal cell carcinoma. The V gene is TRBV7-9, the J gene TRBJ1-1; D gene unclear. The specimen was blood, collected from a patient whose treatment included radiotherapy and nephrectomy. CDR3 DNA sequence: TGTGCCAGCAGCTTTCCGAGGTTTTCGGTGAACACTGAAGCTTTCTTT. Encoded protein: CASSFPRFSVNTEAFF.